Each of the 11 T cell receptor beta chains below was sequenced from the same sample in a study of regulatory T cells in long-lasting Graves disease. Arm-PCR of CDR3 regions with iRepertoire HTBI primers generated TCR beta libraries. One entry per CDR3 protein, called by TCRdb with MiXCR from the multiplex PCR reads. The sample shows 410,000 or so distinct CDR3 sequences, about 15% of them seen only once. Time point meaning: newly diagnosed GD, antithyroid drugs for less than 3 months. Extracted PBMC RNA gave rise to the TCR library. This sample was also put to use in a study of T cells in Graves' hyperthyroidism and ophthalmopathy.

The specimen comprised peripheral blood mononuclear cells (PBMCs), sampled at new diagnosis, from a patient treated with antithyroid drugs. Source of these receptors: a woman aged 25 to 39 with Graves disease.

This clonotype was seen a few times. The V and J genes are TRBV10-3 and TRBJ1-1, with D unclear. CDR1 is ENHRY, CDR2 SYGVKD, per germline. V lost 3 bases, J lost 5 bases, and 13 bases lay in between. This CDR3 contains 14 residues. The CDR3 sequence: CAISEAAPPTEAFF. The CDR3, as DNA: TGTGCCATCAGTGAAGCTGCCCCTCCTACTGAAGCTTTCTTT.

V gene TRBV30 combines with J gene TRBJ2-2, with D perhaps given as TRBD1 or TRBD2 (5 bases each). CDR1 and CDR2 from the germline V gene are GTSNPN and SVGIG (reference sequence). Trimming pared 0 bases from V and 3 bases from J, leaving 8 bases between. The CDR3 runs 14 residues. The CDR3 is CAWSVGADTGELFF. CDR3 bases: TGTGCCTGGAGTGTCGGGGCGGACACCGGGGAGCTGTTTTTT.

With respect to this clonotype: A much larger clone differs by one base, so this may be a read error. The chain is built from TRBV11-3 and TRBJ2-1, with 7 bases that match TRBD1. The junction had 12 bases not matched to a gene; V was cut back by 3 bases and J by 10 bases. This CDR3 comprises 15 residues. Germline V gene lookup returns CDR1 SGHNT and CDR2 YENEEA. The CDR3 here is CASSLTGSIAGEQFF. CDR3 DNA: TGTGCCAGCAGCTTGACAGGGTCGATAGCAGGGGAGCAGTTCTTC.

At least ten counts were recorded for this clonotype. V gene TRBV12-3 or TRBV12-4 combines with J gene TRBJ1-1; TRBD1 aligns across 10 bases. The CDR3 covers 14 residues. With 7 bases clipped from V and 4 bases from J, the junction kept 6 bases outside the gene matches. Written as DNA, the CDR3 is TGTGCCAGCACCCAGACAGGGGGCAGCACTGAAGCTTTCTTT. Its protein is CASTQTGGSTEAFF.

With respect to this clonotype: This could be a read error, since a much larger clone is one nucleotide away. This rearrangement joins TRBV20-1 to TRBJ2-1; perhaps TRBD2 as D (6 bases). Near its end, the DNA agrees better with TRBJ2-5, so the J call may be wrong. This CDR3 contains 15 residues. Germline assignment: CDR1 DFQATT and CDR2 SNEGSKA (reference sequence). Written as DNA, the CDR3 is TGCAGTGCTGGAGTCGGCGGGGAGTCCCGGGAGACCCAGTACTTC. Amino acid sequence: CSAGVGGESRETQYF.

This clonotype has ten or more counts. The CDR3 DNA reads as TGTGCCAGCTCACCACCCAGCAACCTGGGGACTGAAGCTTTCTTT. Translating it yields CASSPPSNLGTEAFF. The rearrangement joins TRBV18 to TRBJ1-1; D is ambiguous. The V gene lost 0 bases and the J gene lost 5 bases, with 13 bases spanning the gap. The CDR3 has 15 amino acids. Germline-derived CDR1 and CDR2 are KGHSH and LQKENI.

This clonotype has just a few counts. The rearrangement links TRBV5-6 to TRBJ1-1, with 12 bases aligning to TRBD1. CDR3 length: 15 amino acids. CDR1 and CDR2 from the germline V gene are SGHDT and YYEEEE. The J segment lost 10 bases and the V segment lost 3 bases, leaving 10 bases of the junction unmatched. The CDR3 protein is CASSSGQGANSRAFF. The CDR3 nucleotides are TGTGCCAGCAGCTCGGGACAGGGGGCTAACTCGCGAGCTTTCTTT.

This clonotype was seen only a few times. A much larger clone is a single base away; this may be a read error. This chain connects TRBV28 to TRBJ1-3; D not resolved. Germline V CDR1 and CDR2: MDHEN, SYDVKM. CDR3 size: 14 residues. The ends were cut back, 5 bases at V and 0 bases at J, with 8 bases in the middle. The CDR3 DNA is TGTGCCAGCAGTGAACAGAGCTCTGGAAACACCATATATTTT. It specifies CASSEQSSGNTIYF.

This clonotype was observed at least ten times. V gene TRBV20-1 combines with J gene TRBJ2-4; D might be TRBD2 (6 bases). CDR3 length: 15 residues. V lost 4 bases and J 0 bases, leaving 13 bases between the germline ends. Germline CDR1 and CDR2: DFQATT and SNEGSKA (reference sequence). CDR3 residues: CSAKEGSLAKNIQYF. The CDR3, as DNA: TGCAGTGCTAAGGAGGGGTCCTTAGCCAAAAACATTCAGTACTTC.

Only a few counts were recorded for this clonotype. The V call is TRBV12-3 or TRBV12-4, the J call TRBJ2-5; 7 nucleotides line up with TRBD1. The CDR3 runs 16 residues. J lost 5 bases, V lost 4 bases, and 13 bases had no gene match. The CDR3 is CASSSPWGQSRETQYF. CDR3 DNA: TGTGCCAGCAGTTCCCCCTGGGGACAGTCCCGGGAGACCCAGTACTTC.

Concerning this clonotype itself: Compared with germline, one end of the junction differs, possibly owing to a read error. This chain connects TRBV5-1 to TRBJ1-5; tentative D call: TRBD1 (5 bases). This CDR3 has 14 residues. CDR1 and CDR2 (germline): SGHRS, YFSETQ. CDR3 sequence: CASSLRVGDQPQHF. The CDR3 DNA reads as TGTGCCAGCAGCCTACGGGTAGGGGATCAGCCCCAGCATTTT.